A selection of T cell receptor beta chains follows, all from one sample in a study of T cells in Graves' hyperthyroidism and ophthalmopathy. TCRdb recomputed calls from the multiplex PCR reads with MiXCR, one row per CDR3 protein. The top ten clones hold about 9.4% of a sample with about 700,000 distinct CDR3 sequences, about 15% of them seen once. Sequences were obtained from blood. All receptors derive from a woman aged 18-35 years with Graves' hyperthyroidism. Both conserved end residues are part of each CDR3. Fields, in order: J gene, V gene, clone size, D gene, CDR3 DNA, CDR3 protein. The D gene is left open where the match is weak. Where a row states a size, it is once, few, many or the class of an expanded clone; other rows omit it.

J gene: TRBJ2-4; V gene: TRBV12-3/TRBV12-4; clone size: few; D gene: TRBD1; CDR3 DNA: TGTGCCAGCAGTTTGAAGGGGGCTAAAAACATTCAGTACTTC; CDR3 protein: CASSLKGAKNIQYF
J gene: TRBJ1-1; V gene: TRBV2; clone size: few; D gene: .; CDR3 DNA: TGTGCCAGCAGTGAAGTCCCGCTGGGGGGGGCGAGTACTGAAGCTTTCTTT; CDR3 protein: CASSEVPLGGASTEAFF
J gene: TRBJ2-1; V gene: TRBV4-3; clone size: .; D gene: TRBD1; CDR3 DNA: TGCGCCAGCAGCCAAGATCATCGGGACAGAGCCTACAATGAGCAGTTCTTC; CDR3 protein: CASSQDHRDRAYNEQFF
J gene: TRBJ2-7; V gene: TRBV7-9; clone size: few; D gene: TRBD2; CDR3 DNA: TGTGCCAGCAGCTTAGATGGTAGCGGGAGGCCAAGACCCTACGAGCAGTACTTC; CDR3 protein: CASSLDGSGRPRPYEQYF
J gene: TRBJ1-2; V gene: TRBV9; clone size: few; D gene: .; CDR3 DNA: TGTGCCAGCAGCGTGGGCGGCCCCGGGACTAACTATGGCTACACCTTC; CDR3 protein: CASSVGGPGTNYGYTF
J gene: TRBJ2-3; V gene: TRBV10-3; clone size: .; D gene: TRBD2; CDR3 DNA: TGTGCCATCAGTGAGACGTGGACGGGAGGGCGAGATACGCAGTATTTT; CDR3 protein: CAISETWTGGRDTQYF
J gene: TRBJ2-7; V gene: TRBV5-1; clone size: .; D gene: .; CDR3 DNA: TGCGCCAGCAGCTCTATCCCGGCCACGGCGGCCTACGAGCAGTACTTC; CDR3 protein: CASSSIPATAAYEQYF
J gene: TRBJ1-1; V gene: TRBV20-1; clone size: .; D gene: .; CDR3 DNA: TGCAGTGCCCGTCCCGGGGCAGGGACCAACACTGAAGCTTTCTTT; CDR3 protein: CSARPGAGTNTEAFF
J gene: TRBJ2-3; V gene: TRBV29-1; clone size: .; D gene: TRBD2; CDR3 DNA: TGCAGCGTTGCGGCGGGAGGGCCAACAGATACGCAGTATTTT; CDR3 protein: CSVAAGGPTDTQYF
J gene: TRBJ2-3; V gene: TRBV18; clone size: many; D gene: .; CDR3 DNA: TGTGCCAGCTCCCCTACCCCAGGCACAGATACGCAGTATTTT; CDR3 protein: CASSPTPGTDTQYF
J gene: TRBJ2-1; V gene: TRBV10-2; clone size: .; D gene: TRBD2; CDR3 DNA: TGCGCCAGCAGTGAGTCGAAGGGCGGGAGTAAGTTCTTC; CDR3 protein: CASSESKGGSKFF
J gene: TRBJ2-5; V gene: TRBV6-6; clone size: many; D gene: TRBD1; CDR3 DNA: TGTGCCAGCAGTTACGCGAAGACAGGGGGCGGAGAGACCCAGTACTTC; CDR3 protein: CASSYAKTGGGETQYF
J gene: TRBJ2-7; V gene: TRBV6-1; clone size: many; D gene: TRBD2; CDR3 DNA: TGTGCCAGCACCAGACTAGCGGGAGTCCTCTACGAGCAGTACTTC; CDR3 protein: CASTRLAGVLYEQYF
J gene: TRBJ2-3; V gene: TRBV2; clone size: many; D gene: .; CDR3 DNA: TGTGCCAGCACTAGGGACTCCCCGACGGATACGCAGTATTTT; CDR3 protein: CASTRDSPTDTQYF
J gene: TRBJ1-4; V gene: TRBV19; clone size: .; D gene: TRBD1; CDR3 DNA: TGTGCCAGTAGACCGACCGGGACAGGCAATGAAAAACTGTTTTTT; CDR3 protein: CASRPTGTGNEKLFF
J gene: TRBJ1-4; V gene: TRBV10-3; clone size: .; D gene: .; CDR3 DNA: TGTGCCATCAGTGAGGGGGATACAACTAATGAAAAACTGTTTTTT; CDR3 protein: CAISEGDTTNEKLFF
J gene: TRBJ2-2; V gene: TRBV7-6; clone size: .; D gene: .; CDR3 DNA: TGTGCCAGCAGCTTAGTGGGGAATAGAGAGCTGTTTTTT; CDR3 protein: CASSLVGNRELFF
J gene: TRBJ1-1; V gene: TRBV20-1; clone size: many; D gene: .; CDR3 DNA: TGCAGTGCTAGCCCGGGAATCACTGAAGCTTTCTTT; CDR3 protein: CSASPGITEAFF
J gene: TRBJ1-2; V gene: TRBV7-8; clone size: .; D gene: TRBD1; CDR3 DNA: TGTGCCAGCAGCTCCCGGGACAGGGTAGTCGGCTACACCTTC; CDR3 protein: CASSSRDRVVGYTF
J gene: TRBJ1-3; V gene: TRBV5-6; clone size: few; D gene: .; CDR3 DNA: TGTGCCAGCAGCTTATCGTTCGACAGCGGTAATGGAAACACCATATATTTT; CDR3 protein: CASSLSFDSGNGNTIYF
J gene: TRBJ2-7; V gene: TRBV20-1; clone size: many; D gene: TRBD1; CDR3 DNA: TGCAGTGGTCAACTACAGGGGTCCGAGCAGTACTTC; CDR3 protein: CSGQLQGSEQYF
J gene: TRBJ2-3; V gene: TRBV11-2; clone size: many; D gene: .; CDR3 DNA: TGTGCCAGCAGCAACCTTTATGGGCGGGTGAACACAGATACGCAGTATTTT; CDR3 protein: CASSNLYGRVNTDTQYF
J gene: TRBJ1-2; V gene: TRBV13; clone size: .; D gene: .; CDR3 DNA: TGTGCCAGCAGCCAGCGAGGGACGGAACTGGGTGGCTACACCTTC; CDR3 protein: CASSQRGTELGGYTF
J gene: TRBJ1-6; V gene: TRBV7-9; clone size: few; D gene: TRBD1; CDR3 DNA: TGTGCCAGCAGTCGCGGGGGACAGAATTCACCCCTCCACTTT; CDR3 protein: CASSRGGQNSPLHF
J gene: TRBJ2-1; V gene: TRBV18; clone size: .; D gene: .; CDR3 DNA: TGTTCCAGCTCGCTCGTTAACGGGGCGGCCTACAATGAGCAGTTCTTC; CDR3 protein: CSSSLVNGAAYNEQFF
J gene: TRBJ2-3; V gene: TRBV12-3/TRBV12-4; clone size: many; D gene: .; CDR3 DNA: TGTGCCAGCAGTTTAGCCGGGGGAAGGACAGGAAAAGGGGATACGCAGTATTTT; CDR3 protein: CASSLAGGRTGKGDTQYF
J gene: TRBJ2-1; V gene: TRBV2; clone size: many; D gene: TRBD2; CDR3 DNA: TGTGCCCGCCGACTAGCGGGCGGGCAAGGTGAGCAGTTCTTC; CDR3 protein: CARRLAGGQGEQFF